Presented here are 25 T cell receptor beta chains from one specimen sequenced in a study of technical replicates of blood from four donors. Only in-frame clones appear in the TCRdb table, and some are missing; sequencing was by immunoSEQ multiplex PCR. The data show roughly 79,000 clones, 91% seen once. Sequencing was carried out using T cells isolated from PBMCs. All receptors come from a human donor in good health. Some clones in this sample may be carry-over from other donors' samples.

CDR3 sequence: CASSLPVGRGAQETQYF. DNA of the CDR3: TGTGCCAGCAGCTTGCCCGTGGGGCGGGGGGCCCAAGAGACCCAGTACTTC. The chain couples TRBV7-9 to TRBJ2-5; 8 bases fit TRBD2. The ends lost 3 bases at V and 1 base at J; junction bases unmatched: 10. Germline assignment: CDR1 SEHNR and CDR2 FQNEAQ (reference sequence). The CDR3 loop spans 17 amino acids.

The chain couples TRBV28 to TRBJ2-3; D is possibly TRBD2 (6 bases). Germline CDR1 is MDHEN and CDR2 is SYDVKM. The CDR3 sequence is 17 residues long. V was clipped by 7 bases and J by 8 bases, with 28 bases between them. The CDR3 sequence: CASTLEGSAGGGGTQYF. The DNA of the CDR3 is TGTGCCAGCACCCTCGAGGGGTCAGCCGGTGGGGGAGGTACGCAGTATTTT.

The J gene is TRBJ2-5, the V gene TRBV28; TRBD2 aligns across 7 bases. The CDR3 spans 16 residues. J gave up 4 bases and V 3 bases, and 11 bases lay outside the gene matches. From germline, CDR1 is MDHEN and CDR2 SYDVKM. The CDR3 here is CASSLGGRAFGETQYF. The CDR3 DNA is TGTGCCAGCAGTTTGGGTGGGAGGGCCTTTGGAGAGACCCAGTACTTC.

CDR3 region: CASSSGQGTETQYF. The CDR3 DNA sequence: TGTGCCAGCAGCTCCGGACAGGGCACAGAGACCCAGTACTTC. The chain is built from TRBV7-2 and TRBJ2-5; 8 bases are a match to TRBD1. Germline trimming cut 4 bases from V and 4 bases from J; bases unmatched to any gene: 5. Germline lookup yields CDR1 SGHTA and CDR2 FQGNSA. This CDR3 has 14 amino acids. Full variable domain (outside the CDR3, taken from reference TRBV7-2 and TRBJ2-5): GAGVSQSPSNKVTEKGKDVELRCDPISGHTALYWYRQSLGQGLEFLIYFQGNSAPDKSGLPSDRFSAERTGGSVSTLTIQRTQQEDSAVYLCASSSGQGTETQYFGPGTRLLVL.

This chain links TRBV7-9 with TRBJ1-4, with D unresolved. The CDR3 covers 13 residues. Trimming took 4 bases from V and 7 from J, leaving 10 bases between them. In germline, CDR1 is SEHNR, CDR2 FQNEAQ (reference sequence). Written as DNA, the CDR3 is TGTGCCAGCAGCTCCTCATGGGCTGAAAAACTGTTTTTT. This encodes CASSSSWAEKLFF.

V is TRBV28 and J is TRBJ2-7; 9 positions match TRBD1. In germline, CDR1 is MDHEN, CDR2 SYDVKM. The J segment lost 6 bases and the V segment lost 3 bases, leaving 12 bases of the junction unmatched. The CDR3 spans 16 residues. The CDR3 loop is CASSLVPGQGRFEQYF. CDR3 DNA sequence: TGTGCCAGCAGTTTGGTCCCCGGACAGGGGCGCTTCGAGCAGTACTTC.

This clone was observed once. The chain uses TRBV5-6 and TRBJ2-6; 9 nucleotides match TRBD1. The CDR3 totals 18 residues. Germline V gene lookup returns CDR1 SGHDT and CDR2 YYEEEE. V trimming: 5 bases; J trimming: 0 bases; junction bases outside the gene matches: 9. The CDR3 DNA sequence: TGTGCCAGCAGATTTCATACAGGGGGCAACTCTGGGGCCAACGTCCTGACTTTC. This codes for CASRFHTGGNSGANVLTF.

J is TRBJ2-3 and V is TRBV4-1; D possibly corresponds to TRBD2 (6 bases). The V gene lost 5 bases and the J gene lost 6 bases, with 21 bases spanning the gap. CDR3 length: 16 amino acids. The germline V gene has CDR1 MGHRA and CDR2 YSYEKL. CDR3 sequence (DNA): TGCGCCAGCAGCTCCTTCGGGACTCGCGGTAGCGATACGCAGTATTTT. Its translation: CASSSFGTRGSDTQYF.

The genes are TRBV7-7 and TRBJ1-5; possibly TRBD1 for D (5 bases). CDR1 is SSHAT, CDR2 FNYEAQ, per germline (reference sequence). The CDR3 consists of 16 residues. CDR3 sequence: CASGIKRGRDNQPQHF. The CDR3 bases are TGTGCTAGCGGGATTAAAAGGGGCCGCGACAATCAGCCCCAGCATTTT.

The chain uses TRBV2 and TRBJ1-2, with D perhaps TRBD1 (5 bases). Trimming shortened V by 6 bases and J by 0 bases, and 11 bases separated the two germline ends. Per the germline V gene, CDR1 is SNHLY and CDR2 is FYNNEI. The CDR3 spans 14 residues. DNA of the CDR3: TGTGCCAGCAGCCTAGACAGTTCTAACTATGGCTACACCTTC. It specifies CASSLDSSNYGYTF. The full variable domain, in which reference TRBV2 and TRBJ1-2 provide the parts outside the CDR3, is EPEVTQTPSHQVTQMGQEVILRCVPISNHLYFYWYRQILGQKVEFLVSFYNNEISEKSEIFDDQFSVERPDGSNFTLKIRSTKLEDSAMYFCASSLDSSNYGYTFGSGTRLTVV.

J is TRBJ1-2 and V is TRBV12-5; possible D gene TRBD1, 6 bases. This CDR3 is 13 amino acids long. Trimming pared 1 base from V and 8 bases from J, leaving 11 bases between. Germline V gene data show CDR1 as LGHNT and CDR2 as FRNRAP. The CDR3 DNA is TGTGCTAGTGGTTTGGCGTTCACAGGGGGCTACACCTTC. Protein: CASGLAFTGGYTF.

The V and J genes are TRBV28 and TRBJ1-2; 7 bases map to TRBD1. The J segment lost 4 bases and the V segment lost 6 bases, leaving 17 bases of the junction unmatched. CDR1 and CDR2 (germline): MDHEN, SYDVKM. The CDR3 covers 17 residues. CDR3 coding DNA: TGTGCCAGCAGCCTAGCCCGGGACAGAAACCTGGGCTATGGCTACACCTTC. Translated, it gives CASSLARDRNLGYGYTF.

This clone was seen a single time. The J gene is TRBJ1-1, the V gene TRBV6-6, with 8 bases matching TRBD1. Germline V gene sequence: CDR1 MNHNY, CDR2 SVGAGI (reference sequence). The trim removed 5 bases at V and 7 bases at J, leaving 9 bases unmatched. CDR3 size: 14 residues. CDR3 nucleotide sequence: TGTGCCAGCAGTCCGGACAGGGCGCTCCTTGAAGCTTTCTTT. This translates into CASSPDRALLEAFF.

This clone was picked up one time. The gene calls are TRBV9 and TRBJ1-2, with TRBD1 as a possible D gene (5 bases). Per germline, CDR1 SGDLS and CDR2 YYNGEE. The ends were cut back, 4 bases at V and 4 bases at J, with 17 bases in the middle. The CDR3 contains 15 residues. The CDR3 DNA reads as TGTGCCAGCAGCCCTACACGGGGGACTGTCTATGGCTACACCTTC. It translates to CASSPTRGTVYGYTF.

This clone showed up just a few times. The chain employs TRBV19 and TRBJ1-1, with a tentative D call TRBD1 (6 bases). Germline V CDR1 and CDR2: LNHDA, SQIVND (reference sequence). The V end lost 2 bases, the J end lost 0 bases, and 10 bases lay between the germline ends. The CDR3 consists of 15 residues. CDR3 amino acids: CASSIPYRVNTEAFF. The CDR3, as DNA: TGTGCCAGTAGTATACCGTACAGGGTGAACACTGAAGCTTTCTTT. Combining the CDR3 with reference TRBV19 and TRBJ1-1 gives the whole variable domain DGGITQSPKYLFRKEGQNVTLSCEQNLNHDAMYWYRQDPGQGLRLIYYSQIVNDFQKGDIAEGYSVSREKKESFPLTVTSAQKNPTAFYLCASSIPYRVNTEAFFGQGTRLTVV.

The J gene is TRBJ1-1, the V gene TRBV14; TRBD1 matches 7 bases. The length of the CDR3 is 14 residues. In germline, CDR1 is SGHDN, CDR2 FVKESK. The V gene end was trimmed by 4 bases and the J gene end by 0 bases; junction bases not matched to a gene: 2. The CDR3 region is CASSRTGVNTEAFF. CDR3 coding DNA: TGTGCCAGCAGCCGCACAGGGGTGAACACTGAAGCTTTCTTT.

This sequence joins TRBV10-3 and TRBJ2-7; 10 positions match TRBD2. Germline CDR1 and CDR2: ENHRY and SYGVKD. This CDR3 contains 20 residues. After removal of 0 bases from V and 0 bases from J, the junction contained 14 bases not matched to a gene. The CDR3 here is CAISESKIGSGGILSYEQYF. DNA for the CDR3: TGTGCCATCAGTGAGTCGAAAATCGGTAGCGGGGGGATTCTCTCCTACGAGCAGTACTTC.

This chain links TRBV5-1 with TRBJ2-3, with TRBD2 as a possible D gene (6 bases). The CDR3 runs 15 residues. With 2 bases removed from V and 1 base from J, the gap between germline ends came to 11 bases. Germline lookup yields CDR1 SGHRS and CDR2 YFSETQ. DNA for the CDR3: TGCGCCAGCAGCTTCGGCGGGACTCGCACAGATACGCAGTATTTT. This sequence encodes CASSFGGTRTDTQYF.

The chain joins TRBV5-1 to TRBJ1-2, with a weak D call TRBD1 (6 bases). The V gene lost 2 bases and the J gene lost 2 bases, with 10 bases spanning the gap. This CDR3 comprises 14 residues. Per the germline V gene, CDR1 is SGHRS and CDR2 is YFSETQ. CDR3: CASSLTGLNYGYTF. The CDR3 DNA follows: TGCGCCAGCAGCTTAACAGGGCTCAACTATGGCTACACCTTC.

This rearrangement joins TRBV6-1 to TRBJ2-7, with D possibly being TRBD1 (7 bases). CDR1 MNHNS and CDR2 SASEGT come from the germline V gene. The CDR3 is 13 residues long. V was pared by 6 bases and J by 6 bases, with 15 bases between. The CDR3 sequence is CASSGQQGGEQYF. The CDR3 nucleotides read TGTGCCAGCAGCGGACAGCAGGGGGGCGAGCAGTACTTC.

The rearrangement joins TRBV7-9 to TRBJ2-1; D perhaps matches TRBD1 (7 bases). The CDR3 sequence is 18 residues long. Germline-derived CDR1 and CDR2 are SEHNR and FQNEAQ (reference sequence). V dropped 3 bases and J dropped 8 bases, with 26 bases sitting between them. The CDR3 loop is CASSFLGRRRWQGDEQFF. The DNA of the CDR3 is TGTGCCAGCAGCTTCTTAGGGAGGCGCCGATGGCAGGGGGATGAGCAGTTCTTC.

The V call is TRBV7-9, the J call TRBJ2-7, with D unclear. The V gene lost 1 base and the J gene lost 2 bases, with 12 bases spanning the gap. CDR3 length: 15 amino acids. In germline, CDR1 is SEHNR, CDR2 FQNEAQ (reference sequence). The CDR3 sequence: CASSLEPVLPYEQYF. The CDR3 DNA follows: TGTGCCAGCAGCTTAGAACCGGTACTTCCCTACGAGCAGTACTTC. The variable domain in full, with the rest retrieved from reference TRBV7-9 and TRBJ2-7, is DTGVSQNPRHKITKRGQNVTFRCDPISEHNRLYWYRQTLGQGPEFLTYFQNEAQLEKSRLLSDRFSAERPKGSFSTLEIQRTEQGDSAMYLCASSLEPVLPYEQYFGPGTRLTVT.

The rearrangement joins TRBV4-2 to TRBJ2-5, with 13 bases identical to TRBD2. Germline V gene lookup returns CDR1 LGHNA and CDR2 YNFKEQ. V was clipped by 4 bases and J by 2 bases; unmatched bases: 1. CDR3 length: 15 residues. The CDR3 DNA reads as TGTGCCAGCAGCCCGACTAGCGGGGGGCAAGAGACCCAGTACTTC. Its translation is CASSPTSGGQETQYF.

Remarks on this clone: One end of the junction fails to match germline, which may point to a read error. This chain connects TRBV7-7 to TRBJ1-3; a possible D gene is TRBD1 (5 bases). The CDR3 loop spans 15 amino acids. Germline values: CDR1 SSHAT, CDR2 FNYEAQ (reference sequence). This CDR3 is CASSAGYNSGNTIYF. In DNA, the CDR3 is TGTGCTAGCAGCGCAGGGTACAATTCTGGAAACACCATATATTTT. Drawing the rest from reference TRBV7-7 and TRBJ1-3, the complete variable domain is GAGVSQSPRYKVTKRGQDVTLRCDPISSHATLYWYQQALGQGPEFLTYFNYEAQPDKSGLPSDRFSAERPEGSISTLTIQRTEQRDSAMYRCASSAGYNSGNTIYFGEGSWLTVV.

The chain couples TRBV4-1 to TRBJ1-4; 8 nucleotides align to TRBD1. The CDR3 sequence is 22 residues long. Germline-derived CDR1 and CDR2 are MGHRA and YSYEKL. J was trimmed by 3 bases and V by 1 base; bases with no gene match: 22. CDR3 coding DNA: TGCGCCAGCAGCCAAGGTCCTCCCTATCAGGGGGCGCCGAATGTGGCTAATGAAAAACTGTTTTTT. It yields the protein CASSQGPPYQGAPNVANEKLFF.